The present entry profiles one T cell receptor beta chain with its context. Its target is unknown. The sample comes from a study of beta chain features in type 1 diabetes. Study background: Similarity in age, gender and cell yields was seen between patients and healthy donors.

Study-wide results and caveats: Across patients, naive, central memory and Treg TCRB repertoires exhibited apparently greater similarity than was observed across healthy donors. Although PCR might favor shorter templates, it would do so equally in patients and controls.

Germline CDR1 SQVTM, CDR2 ANQGSEA. Trimming shortened V by 2 bases and J by 4 bases, and 14 bases separated the two germline ends. The CDR3 has 14 residues. CD4+ naive, central memory, regulatory and stem cell-like memory subsets were isolated by sorting on CD45RO/CCR7/CD25/CD127/CD95/CD27. Isolated RNA was reverse transcribed in full, so expressed TCRB transcripts were sequenced. Sequencing was performed with immunoSEQ multiplex PCR; in TCRdb, only in-frame clones are kept and a portion is missing. The sample has about 240,000 clones; 25% to 30% are singletons. This receptor was obtained from a man aged 30 to 39 in good health. The V gene is TRBV29-1, the J gene TRBJ1-1; D not resolved. Source material: central memory CD4+ T cells from blood. CDR3 in amino acids: CSVENPGRSTEAFF. The CDR3 bases are TGCAGCGTTGAAAACCCGGGAAGGAGCACTGAAGCTTTCTTT.